A single sample gave rise to the 14 T cell receptor beta chains below, sequenced in a study of T-cell memory formation after mild COVID-19. MiXCR was run by TCRdb on the 5' RACE reads, yielding one entry per CDR3 protein. The top ten hold approximately 12% of the sample, which has roughly 600,000 distinct CDR3 sequences, roughly 18% seen once. The material sequenced was PBMCs or a T cell subset sorted from them (not recorded which). The receptors were sampled from an adult woman who had mild COVID-19 (a few samples of this study predate the infection). Cell type and time point are not known.

This clonotype was picked up a small number of times. This sequence joins TRBV7-9 and TRBJ2-7; the match to TRBD2 covers 13 bases. The CDR3 has 15 residues. Germline V gene sequence: CDR1 SEHNR, CDR2 FQNEAQ (reference sequence). J lost 8 bases, V lost 5 bases, and 9 bases had no gene match. The CDR3 protein is CASSREGTSGAKQYF. CDR3 coding DNA: TGTGCCAGCAGCCGAGAAGGGACTAGCGGGGCCAAGCAGTACTTC.

This clonotype was picked up many times. This chain links TRBV12-3 or TRBV12-4 with TRBJ2-4; D possibly uses TRBD1 or TRBD2 (5 bases each). The CDR3 has 17 amino acids. Trimming took off 8 bases at V and 0 bases at J, with 20 bases between the two ends. This CDR3 is CASRSTGTPLAKNIQYF. Here the CDR3 DNA reads TGTGCCAGCCGATCGACCGGGACCCCTTTAGCCAAAAACATTCAGTACTTC.

The chain employs TRBV5-1 and TRBJ2-1; TRBD1 might be the D (6 bases). Per germline, CDR1 SGHRS and CDR2 YFSETQ. This CDR3 region has 15 residues. V was shortened by 0 bases and J by 5 bases, with 12 bases between the two germline ends. As DNA, the CDR3 is TGCGCCAGCAGCTTGGGGGGGCAGTCGAACAATGAGCAGTTCTTC. Translating it yields CASSLGGQSNNEQFF.

This clonotype was counted at least ten times. This rearrangement joins TRBV12-3 or TRBV12-4 to TRBJ1-1; the D is unclear. The CDR3 covers 13 residues. Trimming removed 1 base at V and 10 bases at J, with 13 bases between. The CDR3 here is CASSLDGGVGAFF. The CDR3 DNA reads TGTGCCAGCAGTTTAGACGGCGGCGTAGGAGCTTTCTTT.

This clonotype was recorded a few times. The chain employs TRBV27 and TRBJ1-5, with D maybe TRBD1 (5 bases). Trimming stripped 4 bases from V and 3 bases from J, with 19 bases between. The CDR3 length is 17 residues. Germline CDR1 and CDR2: MNHEY and SMNVEV (reference sequence). The CDR3 sequence: CASSSRAGVATNQPQHF. CDR3 in DNA: TGTGCCAGCAGTTCCCGGGCGGGGGTCGCGACCAATCAGCCCCAGCATTTT.

This clonotype was counted a few times. This chain uses TRBV2 with TRBJ2-1; D may be TRBD1 or TRBD2 (7 bases each). Per germline, CDR1 SNHLY and CDR2 FYNNEI. V was pared by 5 bases and J by 4 bases, with 15 bases between. The CDR3 has 15 residues. The CDR3: CASSTQGGTYNEQFF. The CDR3 DNA reads TGTGCCAGCAGTACCCAGGGGGGGACTTACAATGAGCAGTTCTTC.

This clonotype has only a few counts. The chain carries TRBV5-1 and TRBJ1-3; 10 bases map to TRBD1. Germline V gene data show CDR1 as SGHRS and CDR2 as YFSETQ. The J segment lost 4 bases and the V segment lost 4 bases, leaving 5 bases of the junction unmatched. The CDR3 sequence is 15 residues long. CDR3 sequence: CASSAGTGDGNTIYF. CDR3 coding DNA: TGCGCCAGCAGCGCAGGGACAGGGGACGGAAACACCATATATTTT.

In regard to this clonotype: No DNA is shown, since the ends of the CDR3 on it are uncertain; the CDR3 is the one TCRdb lists. The V and J genes are TRBV5-4 and TRBJ1-3. The CDR3 is 15 amino acids long, termini counted. Germline loops: CDR1 SGHNT, CDR2 YYREEE (reference sequence). CDR3 in amino acids: CASSFGPGVGNTIYF.

The chain joins TRBV10-3 to TRBJ1-1, with unresolved D. V was cut by 6 bases and J by 4 bases, with 15 bases left in between. The CDR3 runs to 14 residues. The germline V gene has CDR1 ENHRY and CDR2 SYGVKD. CDR3 sequence (DNA): TGTGCCATCAGCGACATCCTTAGGGCCACTGAAGCTTTCTTT. It is translated as CAISDILRATEAFF.

This clonotype was found a few times. This sequence joins TRBV5-5 and TRBJ2-5; no firm D call. Germline lookup yields CDR1 SGHKS and CDR2 YYEKEE (reference sequence). Between the trimmed V and J ends, which lost 1 base and 1 base, there was a span of 8 bases. The CDR3 spans 14 residues. The CDR3 DNA sequence: TGTGCCAGCAGCTTGTACTACAGCCAAGAGACCCAGTACTTC. As protein: CASSLYYSQETQYF.

The chain is built from TRBV29-1 and TRBJ1-1, with D uncertain. The germline V and J ends were trimmed by 5 bases and 7 bases, with 17 bases remaining between them. The CDR3 covers 13 residues. Germline CDR1 SQVTM, CDR2 ANQGSEA. As DNA, the CDR3 is TGCAGCGTTTTTCCTTCGAAACTGGGTGAAGCTTTCTTT. Translating it yields CSVFPSKLGEAFF. The variable domain in full, with the rest retrieved from reference TRBV29-1 and TRBJ1-1, is SAVISQKPSRDICQRGTSLTIQCQVDSQVTMMFWYRQQPGQSLTLIATANQGSEATYESGFVIDKFPISRPNLTFSTLTVSNMSPEDSSIYLCSVFPSKLGEAFFGQGTRLTVV.

The chain combines TRBV19 with TRBJ1-5; weak D call: TRBD1 (5 bases). The CDR3 covers 13 residues. The germline V and J ends were trimmed by 9 bases and 3 bases, with 12 bases remaining between them. CDR1 is LNHDA, CDR2 SQIVND, per germline (reference sequence). The CDR3, as DNA: TGTGCCAGCAGTTGGGGGAACAATCAGCCCCAGCATTTT. This encodes CASSWGNNQPQHF.

CDR3 protein: CATSERLAVSSYNEQFF. DNA of the CDR3: TGTGCCACCAGTGAGAGACTAGCGGTGAGCTCCTACAATGAGCAGTTCTTC. The chain uses TRBV24-1 and TRBJ2-1, with TRBD2 matching 9 bases. Germline V gene lookup returns CDR1 KGHDR and CDR2 SFDVKD. Unmatched junction bases numbered 6, after V lost 4 bases and J lost 0 bases. This CDR3 has 17 amino acids.

This clonotype was counted a few times. The chain joins TRBV5-1 to TRBJ1-2, with 7 positions matching TRBD1. This CDR3 comprises 15 residues. V was pared by 3 bases and J by 0 bases, with 5 bases of the junction left unmatched. The V gene's germline CDR1 is SGHRS and CDR2 YFSETQ. This CDR3 is CASSSRQGTNYGYTF. For the CDR3, the DNA is TGCGCCAGCAGCTCGCGACAGGGTACTAACTATGGCTACACCTTC.